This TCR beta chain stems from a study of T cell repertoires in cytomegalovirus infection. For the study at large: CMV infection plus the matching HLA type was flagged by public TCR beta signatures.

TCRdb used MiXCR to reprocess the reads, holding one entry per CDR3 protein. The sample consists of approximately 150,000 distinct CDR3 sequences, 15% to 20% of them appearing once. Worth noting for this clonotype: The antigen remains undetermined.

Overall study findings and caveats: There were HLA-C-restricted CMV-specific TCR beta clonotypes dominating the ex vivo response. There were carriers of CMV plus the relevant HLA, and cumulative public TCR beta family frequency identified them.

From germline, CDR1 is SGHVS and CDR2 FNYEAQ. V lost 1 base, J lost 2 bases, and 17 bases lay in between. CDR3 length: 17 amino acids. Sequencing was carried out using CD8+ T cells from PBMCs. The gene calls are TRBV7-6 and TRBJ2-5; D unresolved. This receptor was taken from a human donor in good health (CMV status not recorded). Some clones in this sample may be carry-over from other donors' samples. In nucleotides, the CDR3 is TGTGCCAGCAGCTTAGGGAGACAAGATCTTACGCAAGAGACCCAGTACTTC. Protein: CASSLGRQDLTQETQYF.